This T cell receptor beta chain was identified in a study of graft-versus-host responses after intestinal transplantation. Study-level background: After anti-thymocyte globulin induction, recipients took tacrolimus and steroids for about 3 years.

As to this clone: Antigen unknown.

Study-wide results and caveats: Analysis identified GvH clones in recipient marrow, with some appearing first in ileum or blood.

Sequenced by immunoSEQ multiplex PCR; TCRdb stores in-frame clones only, minus some. The sample lists 40,000 to 60,000 clones; roughly 83% were seen once. CDR1 SGHTA and CDR2 FQGNSA come from the germline V gene. The V gene lost 6 bases and the J gene lost 4 bases, with 16 bases spanning the gap. The CDR3 has 15 amino acids. This sequence joins TRBV7-2 and TRBJ1-5; perhaps TRBD1 as D (6 bases). The TCR comes from a human donor who was the organ donor for an intestinal transplant. Source: unstimulated CD4+ T cells sorted from spleen or lymph node cells, taken before transplant. CDR3 amino acids: CASSLRGGRNQPQHF. The CDR3, as DNA: TGTGCCAGCAGTCTTAGAGGGGGGAGGAATCAGCCCCAGCATTTT.